These T cell receptor beta chains were read from a single sample in a study of blood T cell repertoires in COVID-19. The protocol was immunoSEQ multiplex PCR, while the TCRdb copy is restricted to in-frame clones and leaves out a portion. The table shows about 130,000 clones, with roughly 86% occurring only once. Sequenced input: peripheral blood. The receptors were gathered from a woman between 65 and 79 years old with COVID-19, enrolled during active disease. Both conserved end residues are part of each CDR3. The order of the fields is CDR3 protein, CDR3 DNA, V gene, clone size, D gene, J gene. A D gene is named only where the DNA matches it firmly. Some rows have no size entry. The others give once, few or many, or a class for an expanded clone.

cdr3_aa: CAWSVRSYEQYF; cdr3_nt: TGTGCCTGGAGTGTGAGGTCCTACGAGCAGTACTTC; v_call: TRBV30; clone_size: .; d_call: .; j_call: TRBJ2-7
cdr3_aa: CASSPRQGWNSPLHF; cdr3_nt: TGTGCCAGCAGCCCGAGACAGGGGTGGAATTCACCCCTCCACTTT; v_call: TRBV5-4; clone_size: .; d_call: TRBD1; j_call: TRBJ1-6
cdr3_aa: CAWTHGSGAVRQQFF; cdr3_nt: TGTGCCTGGACCCACGGTAGCGGGGCAGTGCGACAGCAGTTCTTC; v_call: TRBV30; clone_size: .; d_call: TRBD2; j_call: TRBJ2-1
cdr3_aa: CASSFGPRGDTQYF; cdr3_nt: TGTGCCAGCAGCTTCGGTCCGCGGGGAGATACGCAGTATTTT; v_call: TRBV7-3; clone_size: .; d_call: .; j_call: TRBJ2-3
cdr3_aa: CASSYGGGRTQHF; cdr3_nt: TGTGCCAGCAGCTACGGGGGGGGAAGGACCCAGCATTTT; v_call: TRBV7-8; clone_size: once; d_call: .; j_call: TRBJ1-5
cdr3_aa: CASSEGGENEQFF; cdr3_nt: TGTGCCAGCAGTGAAGGGGGGGAGAATGAGCAGTTCTTC; v_call: TRBV2; clone_size: .; d_call: .; j_call: TRBJ2-1
cdr3_aa: CASSLDLARLETQYF; cdr3_nt: TGTGCCAGCAGCTTAGATTTGGCTAGACTAGAGACCCAGTACTTC; v_call: TRBV11-2; clone_size: .; d_call: .; j_call: TRBJ2-5
cdr3_aa: CASSTDRGRVYGYTF; cdr3_nt: TGTGCCAGTAGCACCGACAGGGGGAGAGTCTATGGCTACACCTTC; v_call: TRBV19; clone_size: .; d_call: TRBD1; j_call: TRBJ1-2
cdr3_aa: CASSQNRGSQYEQYF; cdr3_nt: TGTGCCAGCAGCCAAAACAGGGGGAGCCAGTACGAGCAGTACTTC; v_call: TRBV5-4; clone_size: .; d_call: TRBD1; j_call: TRBJ2-7
cdr3_aa: CASSVSGDPYNEQFF; cdr3_nt: TGTGCCAGCAGCGTTAGCGGGGACCCCTACAATGAGCAGTTCTTC; v_call: TRBV9; clone_size: .; d_call: TRBD2; j_call: TRBJ2-1
cdr3_aa: CASSFGTGNQPQHF; cdr3_nt: TGTGCCAGCAGTTTCGGGACAGGGAATCAGCCCCAGCATTTT; v_call: TRBV28; clone_size: .; d_call: TRBD1; j_call: TRBJ1-5
cdr3_aa: CASSSPGTGSSYNEQFF; cdr3_nt: TGTGCCAGCAGCTCACCCGGGACAGGGAGCTCCTACAATGAGCAGTTCTTC; v_call: TRBV7-8; clone_size: .; d_call: TRBD1; j_call: TRBJ2-1
cdr3_aa: CSVGRGRNTEAFF; cdr3_nt: TGCAGCGTGGGACGGGGGAGGAACACTGAAGCTTTCTTT; v_call: TRBV29-1; clone_size: .; d_call: .; j_call: TRBJ1-1
cdr3_aa: CASSRPAGGEAFF; cdr3_nt: TGTGCCAGCAGCCGCCCCGCAGGGGGTGAAGCTTTCTTT; v_call: TRBV5-5; clone_size: .; d_call: TRBD1; j_call: TRBJ1-1
cdr3_aa: CASSPAGTGEGETQYF; cdr3_nt: TGTGCCAGCAGCCCTGCCGGGACAGGGGAGGGAGAGACCCAGTACTTC; v_call: TRBV11-1; clone_size: .; d_call: TRBD1; j_call: TRBJ2-5
cdr3_aa: CASSQRLAGGPGYEQYF; cdr3_nt: TGTGCCAGCAGCCAAAGACTAGCGGGGGGGCCGGGGTACGAGCAGTACTTC; v_call: TRBV3-1/TRBV3-2; clone_size: .; d_call: TRBD2; j_call: TRBJ2-7
cdr3_aa: CASSLPGPNIQYF; cdr3_nt: TGTGCCAGCAGCCTTCCAGGGCCCAACATTCAGTACTTC; v_call: TRBV7-8; clone_size: .; d_call: .; j_call: TRBJ2-4
cdr3_aa: CASRQGQGVEAFF; cdr3_nt: TGTGCCAGCAGACAAGGGCAAGGGGTTGAGGCTTTCTTT; v_call: TRBV14; clone_size: .; d_call: .; j_call: TRBJ1-1
cdr3_aa: CASSRLGGTEAFF; cdr3_nt: TGCGCCAGCAGCCGCTTAGGGGGCACTGAAGCTTTCTTT; v_call: TRBV10-1; clone_size: .; d_call: .; j_call: TRBJ1-1
cdr3_aa: CASNSLAASYEQYF; cdr3_nt: TGTGCCAGCAACAGTCTTGCAGCTTCCTACGAGCAGTACTTC; v_call: TRBV6-5; clone_size: .; d_call: .; j_call: TRBJ2-7
cdr3_aa: CASDSQETQYF; cdr3_nt: TGTGCCAGCGACAGCCAAGAGACCCAGTACTTC; v_call: TRBV2; clone_size: .; d_call: .; j_call: TRBJ2-5
cdr3_aa: CASSLGPPSGGYNEQFF; cdr3_nt: TGTGCCAGCAGCTTAGGGCCCCCTAGCGGGGGCTACAATGAGCAGTTCTTC; v_call: TRBV7-3; clone_size: .; d_call: TRBD2; j_call: TRBJ2-1
cdr3_aa: CASSVATGGNYGYTF; cdr3_nt: TGTGCCAGCAGTGTAGCCACAGGGGGGAACTATGGCTACACCTTC; v_call: TRBV6-1; clone_size: .; d_call: TRBD1; j_call: TRBJ1-2
cdr3_aa: CASSQVLQEPQPQHF; cdr3_nt: TGTGCCAGCAGCCAAGTTCTGCAGGAACCTCAGCCCCAGCATTTT; v_call: TRBV4-2; clone_size: .; d_call: .; j_call: TRBJ1-5
cdr3_aa: CASSLAGGQHQPQHF; cdr3_nt: TGCGCCAGCAGCTTGGCCGGGGGTCAGCATCAGCCCCAGCATTTT; v_call: TRBV5-1; clone_size: once; d_call: .; j_call: TRBJ1-5
cdr3_aa: CASSYSSGRETQYF; cdr3_nt: TGTGCCAGCAGTTACTCAAGCGGAAGGGAGACCCAGTACTTC; v_call: TRBV6-5; clone_size: few; d_call: .; j_call: TRBJ2-5
cdr3_aa: CASSIAGTGYSNQPQHF; cdr3_nt: TGTGCCAGTAGTATAGCCGGGACAGGCTATAGCAATCAGCCCCAGCATTTT; v_call: TRBV19; clone_size: few; d_call: TRBD1; j_call: TRBJ1-5
cdr3_aa: CASKDGQGKNEQYF; cdr3_nt: TGTGCCAGTAAGGATGGCCAGGGGAAGAACGAGCAGTACTTC; v_call: TRBV19; clone_size: .; d_call: .; j_call: TRBJ2-7
cdr3_aa: CASSPLGLAGGQETQYF; cdr3_nt: TGCGCCAGCAGCCCCTTGGGACTAGCGGGGGGACAAGAGACCCAGTACTTC; v_call: TRBV4-1; clone_size: .; d_call: TRBD2; j_call: TRBJ2-5
cdr3_aa: CASSPPGTVINNEQFF; cdr3_nt: TGTGCCAGCAGCCCTCCAGGGACAGTAATAAACAATGAGCAGTTCTTC; v_call: TRBV7-9; clone_size: .; d_call: TRBD1; j_call: TRBJ2-1
cdr3_aa: CASSESGREKLFF; cdr3_nt: TGTGCCAGCAGTGAGTCAGGCCGGGAAAAACTGTTTTTT; v_call: TRBV2; clone_size: .; d_call: .; j_call: TRBJ1-4
cdr3_aa: CASSQEFVRLAGPPYEQYF; cdr3_nt: TGCGCCAGCAGCCAAGAATTCGTGCGCCTAGCGGGACCTCCCTACGAGCAGTACTTC; v_call: TRBV4-1; clone_size: .; d_call: TRBD2; j_call: TRBJ2-7
cdr3_aa: CASSLGLAGDHEQFF; cdr3_nt: TGTGCCAGCAGCCTGGGACTAGCGGGGGACCATGAGCAGTTCTTC; v_call: TRBV3-1/TRBV3-2; clone_size: .; d_call: TRBD2; j_call: TRBJ2-1
cdr3_aa: CASSIGQGSTYEQYF; cdr3_nt: TGTGCCAGTAGTATAGGGCAGGGAAGCACCTACGAGCAGTACTTC; v_call: TRBV19; clone_size: .; d_call: .; j_call: TRBJ2-7
cdr3_aa: CASSLFVTGDYEQYF; cdr3_nt: TGTGCCAGCAGTTTATTTGTGACAGGCGACTACGAGCAGTACTTC; v_call: TRBV28; clone_size: .; d_call: .; j_call: TRBJ2-7
cdr3_aa: CASSRDRAYGYTF; cdr3_nt: TGTGCCAGCAGCCGTGACAGGGCCTATGGCTACACCTTC; v_call: TRBV5-6; clone_size: .; d_call: TRBD1; j_call: TRBJ1-2
cdr3_aa: CASSPQEGTEAFF; cdr3_nt: TGTGCCAGCAGCCCGCAGGAGGGTACTGAAGCTTTCTTT; v_call: TRBV7-9; clone_size: .; d_call: .; j_call: TRBJ1-1
cdr3_aa: CASSSTQGGISQPQHF; cdr3_nt: TGTGCCAGCAGCAGCACGCAGGGAGGCATAAGTCAGCCCCAGCATTTT; v_call: TRBV5-5; clone_size: few; d_call: .; j_call: TRBJ1-5
cdr3_aa: CASSAGTERRELFF; cdr3_nt: TGTGCCAGCAGCGCAGGGACAGAAAGGCGGGAGCTGTTTTTT; v_call: TRBV28; clone_size: .; d_call: TRBD1; j_call: TRBJ2-2
cdr3_aa: CASSLAGTSTYEQYF; cdr3_nt: TGCGCCAGCAGCTTGGCCGGGACTAGCACCTACGAGCAGTACTTC; v_call: TRBV5-1; clone_size: .; d_call: TRBD2; j_call: TRBJ2-7
cdr3_aa: CASSAEPGDGTEAFF; cdr3_nt: TGTGCCAGCAGCGCTGAACCAGGGGACGGCACTGAAGCTTTCTTT; v_call: TRBV28; clone_size: .; d_call: .; j_call: TRBJ1-1
cdr3_aa: CASSFTSNTEAFF; cdr3_nt: TGTGCCAGCAGTTTTACATCAAACACTGAAGCTTTCTTT; v_call: TRBV27; clone_size: .; d_call: .; j_call: TRBJ1-1
cdr3_aa: CASSLGGGNYGYTF; cdr3_nt: TGTGCCAGCAGCTTAGGAGGAGGGAACTATGGCTACACCTTC; v_call: TRBV7-2; clone_size: .; d_call: .; j_call: TRBJ1-2
cdr3_aa: CATKNRAGEQFF; cdr3_nt: TGTGCCACCAAAAACAGGGCCGGCGAGCAGTTCTTC; v_call: TRBV24-1; clone_size: .; d_call: .; j_call: TRBJ2-1
cdr3_aa: CASRSQGAINEKLFF; cdr3_nt: TGTGCCAGCAGGTCCCAGGGGGCGATTAATGAAAAACTGTTTTTT; v_call: TRBV28; clone_size: once; d_call: TRBD1; j_call: TRBJ1-4
cdr3_aa: CASRRDRDDGYTF; cdr3_nt: TGTGCCAGCAGAAGGGACAGGGATGATGGCTACACCTTC; v_call: TRBV6-4; clone_size: few; d_call: TRBD1; j_call: TRBJ1-2
cdr3_aa: CASSPRDRYYEQYF; cdr3_nt: TGTGCCAGCTCACCAAGGGACAGGTACTACGAGCAGTACTTC; v_call: TRBV18; clone_size: .; d_call: TRBD1; j_call: TRBJ2-7
cdr3_aa: CASSSSGGAYNEQFF; cdr3_nt: TGTGCCAGCAGCAGTAGCGGGGGGGCCTACAATGAGCAGTTCTTC; v_call: TRBV5-4; clone_size: .; d_call: TRBD2; j_call: TRBJ2-1
cdr3_aa: CASSPAGDQPQHF; cdr3_nt: TGTGCCAGCTCACCGGCCGGGGATCAGCCCCAGCATTTT; v_call: TRBV18; clone_size: .; d_call: .; j_call: TRBJ1-5
cdr3_aa: CASSLEAGGETQYF; cdr3_nt: TGCGCCAGCAGCTTGGAGGCAGGGGGAGAGACCCAGTACTTC; v_call: TRBV5-1; clone_size: .; d_call: TRBD1; j_call: TRBJ2-5
cdr3_aa: CASKSMAGPYNEQFF; cdr3_nt: TGTGCCAGCAAAAGTATGGCGGGGCCATACAATGAGCAGTTCTTC; v_call: TRBV6-5; clone_size: .; d_call: .; j_call: TRBJ2-1